The 8 T cell receptor beta chains listed next were all sequenced from one sample in a study of blood T cell repertoires in COVID-19. Measured with immunoSEQ multiplex PCR; TCRdb has only the in-frame clones, and not every one. The table has roughly 200,000 clones, roughly 90% seen once. The sample was peripheral blood. The receptor source for this set is a man between 18 and 35 years old with active or convalescent COVID-19.

V is TRBV5-8 and J is TRBJ1-2; D is ambiguous. V lost 0 bases, J lost 4 bases, and 4 bases lay in between. This CDR3 has 12 amino acids. The germline V gene encodes CDR1 SGHTS and CDR2 YDEGEE. CDR3 nucleotide sequence: TGTGCCAGCAGCTTGGTTAGCTATGGCTACACCTTC. Protein product: CASSLVSYGYTF.

The J gene is TRBJ1-2, the V gene TRBV24-1; a weak D match, TRBD1 (5 bases). The CDR3 spans 16 residues. CDR1 and CDR2 from the germline V gene are KGHDR and SFDVKD. The ends were cut back, 1 base at V and 7 bases at J, with 18 bases in the middle. In DNA, the CDR3 is TGTGCCACCAGTGATTTAGACGGGGGAACTACGCGTGGCTACACCTTC. Amino acid sequence: CATSDLDGGTTRGYTF.

The chain employs TRBV6-5 and TRBJ1-3; TRBD1 is a possible D gene (5 bases). Trimming left V 7 bases short and J 2 bases short, with 12 bases between. The CDR3 has 14 residues. CDR1 is MNHEY, CDR2 SVGAGI, per germline. The CDR3 region is CASIQGNPGNTIYF. CDR3 in DNA: TGTGCCAGCATTCAGGGCAACCCTGGAAACACCATATATTTT.

The V gene is TRBV21-1, the J gene TRBJ2-4; no DNA check was done on the table's D call, TRBD1. TRBV21-1 is shown as a pseudogene. This CDR3 contains 17 residues. The chain's CDR3 is CASSKADRALAKNIQYF. CDR3 DNA: TGTGCCAGCAGCAAAGCGGACAGGGCCCTAGCCAAAAACATTCAGTACTTC.

This rearrangement joins TRBV11-2 to TRBJ1-1, with 7 positions matching TRBD1. Germline loops: CDR1 SGHAT, CDR2 FQNNGV. V lost 5 bases and J lost 0; bases outside the gene matches: 6. CDR3 size: 15 residues. Here the CDR3 reads CASSLRDSLNTEAFF. CDR3 nucleotide sequence: TGTGCCAGCAGCCTAAGGGACAGCCTGAACACTGAAGCTTTCTTT. Full variable domain (remainder filled in from reference TRBV11-2 and TRBJ1-1): EAGVAQSPRYKIIEKRQSVAFWCNPISGHATLYWYQQILGQGPKLLIQFQNNGVVDDSQLPKDRFSAERLKGVDSTLKIQPAKLEDSAVYLCASSLRDSLNTEAFFGQGTRLTVV.

The V call is TRBV5-4, the J call TRBJ2-3; 7 nucleotides match TRBD2. Germline CDR1 SGHNT, CDR2 YYREEE (reference sequence). The CDR3 has 17 amino acids. Trimming cost V 3 bases and J 0 bases; bases outside gene matches: 10. Here the CDR3 reads CASSSRASGTSTDTQYF. The CDR3 nucleotides read TGTGCCAGCAGCTCGAGGGCTAGCGGAACTAGCACAGATACGCAGTATTTT. Together with reference TRBV5-4 and TRBJ2-3, the CDR3 gives the full variable domain: ETGVTQSPTHLIKTRGQQVTLRCSSQSGHNTVSWYQQALGQGPQFIFQYYREEENGRGNFPPRFSGLQFPNYSSELNVNALELDDSALYLCASSSRASGTSTDTQYFGPGTRLTVL.

This clone has only one observation. The chain combines TRBV24-1 with TRBJ2-4, with D maybe TRBD2 (5 bases). The CDR3 runs 12 residues. Trimming removed 4 bases at V and 9 bases at J, with 9 bases between. The V gene's germline CDR1 is KGHDR and CDR2 SFDVKD. The CDR3 DNA is TGTGCCACCAGTGAACGGGGAGTCATTCAGTACTTC. This codes for CATSERGVIQYF.

The chain couples TRBV19 to TRBJ2-1, with D possibly TRBD2 on 5 matching bases. Germline-derived CDR1 and CDR2 are LNHDA and SQIVND (reference sequence). This CDR3 comprises 12 residues. V was cut by 4 bases and J by 15 bases, with 16 bases left in between. CDR3 residues: CASSTSGPEAFF. For the CDR3, the DNA is TGTGCCAGTAGTACGAGCGGCCCCGAGGCGTTCTTC.